The entry that follows covers one TCR beta chain sequence. The antigen remains unidentified. The data stem from a study of cytomegalovirus exposure and HLA in healthy donors. Study-wide points: The study designated 150 or so TCR beta chains cytomegalovirus-associated. On later analysis, the bulk of CMV-associated TCR beta chains appeared to be HLA-restricted.

This CDR3 has 17 amino acids. Germline loops: CDR1 SEHNR, CDR2 FQNEAQ (reference sequence). V dropped 4 bases and J dropped 0 bases, with 15 bases sitting between them. The PCR was carried out with 60 Vbeta primers and 13 Jbeta primers. TCRdb keeps only in-frame clones here, not all; method: immunoSEQ multiplex PCR. Of some 110,000 clones listed, under 85% are singletons. This rearrangement joins TRBV7-9 to TRBJ1-4; D perhaps matches TRBD1 (6 bases). The sequenced sample was PBMCs. The sequence derives from a woman between 35 and 50 years old in good health and CMV-seropositive. Here the CDR3 reads CASSSRGPGSTNEKLFF. DNA for the CDR3: TGTGCCAGCAGCTCCAGGGGCCCGGGCTCAACTAATGAAAAACTGTTTTTT.